Sequencing of this T cell receptor beta chain was carried out in a study of T cells in tuberculosis. Study summary: PBMC were archived before or within 7 days of starting treatment. Study-level points and caveats: Classification accuracy was about 90% (AUROC 0.90) with the GMM-specific repertoire.

The CDR3 contains 14 residues. Germline V gene data show CDR1 as MNHNY and CDR2 as SVGAGI (reference sequence). The J segment lost 2 bases and the V segment lost 6 bases, leaving 4 bases of the junction unmatched. On this clone itself: Its antigen is not known.

Sequencing was performed with immunoSEQ multiplex PCR; in TCRdb, only in-frame clones are kept and a portion is missing. Among several thousand clones, 95% were seen once, and the ten largest hold roughly 12%. V gene TRBV6-6 combines with J gene TRBJ1-2; 9 nucleotides line up with TRBD1. This clonotype was obtained from an adult with tuberculosis. The specimen was PBMCs. The DNA for the CDR3 is TGTGCCAGCAGCACCGGGACAGGGAACTATGGCTACACCTTC. Its translation is CASSTGTGNYGYTF.